This TCR beta chain is drawn from a study of T cell responses to AZD1222 COVID-19 vaccine. Findings and caveats of the study: Clonal diversity was possibly underestimated; the donors were predominantly white British and more often female. All repertoire sampling was performed exclusively after the peak T cell response.

Points on this clone: Its specificity is unknown.

TCRdb's table, derived via immunoSEQ multiplex PCR, lists solely in-frame clones and lacks some. Of 57,000 or so clones detected, more than 70% appear once; the ten largest clones hold about 21%. CDR1 is MNHEY and CDR2 is SVGAGI in the germline V gene. Trimming removed 9 bases from V and 4 bases from J, with 19 bases in between. The CDR3 is 14 amino acids. The sequence derives from an adult in good health. V gene TRBV6-5 combines with J gene TRBJ2-7; D possibly corresponds to TRBD2 (6 bases). Sequenced material: peripheral blood, taken on day 0 of MenACWY control vaccination. This chain's CDR3 is CASTELSGRYEQYF. The DNA of the CDR3 is TGTGCCAGTACGGAGTTGAGCGGGCGGTACGAGCAGTACTTC.